This entry lists 21 T cell receptor beta chains sequenced from one sample in a study of vaccination and CD4 T cells after COVID-19. Sequenced with the Oncomine TCR Beta short-read assay was DNA taken from cultured CD4+ T cells. Each CDR3 protein is one row after TCRdb ran MiXCR on the PCR reads. Of around 12,000 distinct CDR3 sequences in the sample, 50% to 75% were seen once. No antigen has been identified for these receptors. The treatment: roughly 11-day PBMC culture with coronavirus spike peptide pools or control peptides (ViraFEST assay). Material for sequencing was CD4+ T cells from blood, cultured in vitro. The receptors derive from a human donor who had recovered from COVID-19.

This clonotype was observed a handful of times. This chain uses TRBV20-1 with TRBJ2-5; D may correspond to TRBD1 or TRBD2 (6 bases each). The germline CDR1 and CDR2 sequences are DFQATT and SNEGSKA (reference sequence). CDR3 length: 13 amino acids. Between the trimmed V and J ends, which lost 2 bases and 5 bases, there was a span of 12 bases. The CDR3 reads CSARWGAGETQYF. The CDR3 DNA follows: TGCAGTGCTAGATGGGGGGCGGGGGAGACCCAGTACTTC.

This clonotype appeared a few times. A junction boundary mismatches the germline segment, possibly from a read error. The chain uses TRBV20-1 and TRBJ1-2; D not resolved. The CDR3 sequence is 11 residues long. Germline CDR1 is DFQATT and CDR2 is SNEGSKA (reference sequence). The CDR3 nucleotides read TGTCTTGGGTCCCGCGACTATGGCTACACCTTC. The encoded protein is CLGSRDYGYTF.

The CDR3 sequence is CSASGGVRGPEGGYTF. CDR3 DNA sequence: TGCAGTGCTAGCGGCGGGGTACGTGGGCCGGAGGGGGGCTACACCTTC. The V gene is TRBV20-1, the J gene TRBJ1-2; TRBD1 might be the D (5 bases). The CDR3 is made up of 16 amino acids. Germline V gives CDR1 DFQATT, CDR2 SNEGSKA (reference sequence). Deletions cut 3 bases from V and 8 bases from J, with 25 bases between.

The chain links TRBV12-3 or TRBV12-4 to TRBJ1-2, with TRBD1 matching over 9 bases. V lost 5 bases and J lost 3; bases outside the gene matches: 7. CDR3 length: 15 residues. CDR3 sequence: CASSIRTGVHYGYTF. In nucleotides, the CDR3 is TGTGCCAGCAGTATTAGGACAGGGGTCCACTATGGCTACACCTTC.

The CDR3 here is CASSRRETQYF. In DNA, the CDR3 is TGTGCCAGCTCTAGAAGGGAGACCCAGTACTTC. The chain couples TRBV5-6 to TRBJ2-5; D is uncertain. Trimming removed 7 bases at V and 5 bases at J, with 9 bases between. There are 11 residues in the CDR3. Looked up from germline, CDR1 is SGHDT and CDR2 is YYEEEE.

The chain combines TRBV20-1 with TRBJ1-3, with TRBD1 identical over 7 bases. In germline, CDR1 is DFQATT, CDR2 SNEGSKA (reference sequence). V gave up 0 bases and J gave up 4 bases; unmatched junction bases: 9. CDR3 length: 16 amino acids. Written as DNA, the CDR3 is TGCAGTGCTAGAGATTGGTCACAGGGGACAGGAAACACCATATATTTT. Translation: CSARDWSQGTGNTIYF.

The chain uses TRBV7-9 and TRBJ1-5; no reliable D call. V dropped 3 bases and J dropped 1 base, with 1 base sitting between them. Germline V gives CDR1 SEHNR, CDR2 FQNEAQ (reference sequence). This CDR3 contains 12 residues. The CDR3 DNA reads TGTGCCAGCAGCTTGAGCAATCAGCCCCAGCATTTT. It yields the protein CASSLSNQPQHF. Drawing the rest from reference TRBV7-9 and TRBJ1-5, the complete variable domain is DTGVSQNPRHKITKRGQNVTFRCDPISEHNRLYWYRQTLGQGPEFLTYFQNEAQLEKSRLLSDRFSAERPKGSFSTLEIQRTEQGDSAMYLCASSLSNQPQHFGDGTRLSIL.

V is TRBV11-1 and J is TRBJ2-3; D gene uncertain. This CDR3 has 13 residues. With 5 bases removed from V and 0 bases from J, the gap between germline ends came to 6 bases. Germline V gene data show CDR1 as SGHAT and CDR2 as FQDESV (reference sequence). The CDR3 sequence: CASSPISTDTQYF. The CDR3 coding sequence is TGTGCCAGCAGCCCGATAAGCACAGATACGCAGTATTTT.

V gene TRBV20-1 combines with J gene TRBJ2-2, with D unclear. From germline, CDR1 is DFQATT and CDR2 SNEGSKA (reference sequence). This CDR3 has 16 amino acids. Trimming left V 2 bases short and J 3 bases short, with 16 bases between. This CDR3 is CSARKNTPDDTGELFF. The CDR3 nucleotides are TGCAGTGCTAGAAAAAACACGCCGGACGACACCGGGGAGCTGTTTTTT.

There are a few counts of this clonotype. CDR3 in amino acids: CSAIGRDRGPQKDGYTF. The CDR3 nucleotides are TGCAGTGCCATTGGCCGGGACAGGGGCCCACAGAAGGATGGCTACACCTTC. The chain combines TRBV20-1 with TRBJ1-2; 10 bases fit TRBD1. There are 17 residues in the CDR3. CDR1 is DFQATT and CDR2 is SNEGSKA in the germline V gene (reference sequence). J was trimmed by 6 bases and V by 6 bases; bases with no gene match: 19.

This chain links TRBV20-1 with TRBJ2-2; D unresolved. CDR1 and CDR2 (germline): DFQATT, SNEGSKA (reference sequence). CDR3 length equals 12 residues. The CDR3 DNA is TGCGGAAGAAGGTCGAACACCGGGGAGCTGTTTTTT. Translating it yields CGRRSNTGELFF.

The chain couples TRBV20-1 to TRBJ1-3, with D possibly TRBD1 on 5 matching bases. Per germline, CDR1 DFQATT and CDR2 SNEGSKA (reference sequence). The CDR3 totals 12 residues. With 3 bases removed from V and 4 bases from J, the gap between germline ends came to 7 bases. The DNA for the CDR3 is TGCAGTGCTAGTAGACAGGGAAACACCATATATTTT. Its protein is CSASRQGNTIYF.

The rearrangement uses TRBV12-3 or TRBV12-4 and TRBJ1-1, with D possibly matching TRBD1 (6 bases). The CDR3 covers 17 residues. The V end lost 1 base, the J end lost 1 base, and 16 bases lay between the germline ends. CDR3 protein: CASSLEFAGATNTEAFF. CDR3 DNA sequence: TGTGCCAGCAGTTTAGAGTTTGCAGGGGCTACGAACACTGAAGCTTTCTTT.

This clonotype was seen a single time. This sequence joins TRBV12-3 or TRBV12-4 and TRBJ2-5; 9 bases match TRBD2. J gave up 1 base and V 6 bases, and 0 bases lay outside the gene matches. The CDR3 consists of 13 residues. The CDR3 DNA reads as TGTGCCAGCAGGACTAGCGGCCAAGAGACCCAGTACTTC. Amino acids: CASRTSGQETQYF.

By sample share, this clonotype is large. CDR3 sequence reads: CASSSDTPFNEQFF. CDR3 DNA: TGTGCCAGCAGTTCGGACACCCCTTTCAATGAGCAGTTCTTC. The rearrangement links TRBV2 to TRBJ2-1; D is perhaps TRBD1 (5 bases). V dropped 5 bases and J dropped 6 bases, with 14 bases sitting between them. The CDR3 spans 14 residues. Germline V CDR1 and CDR2: SNHLY, FYNNEI.

The CDR3 here is CASRTPKNRVGDTEAFF. The CDR3 bases are TGTGCCAGCAGGACCCCGAAAAATAGGGTGGGGGACACTGAAGCTTTCTTT. V and J are TRBV6-4 and TRBJ1-1; perhaps TRBD1 as D (5 bases). Germline V gives CDR1 MRHNA, CDR2 SNTAGT. The CDR3 extends over 17 amino acids. V lost 6 bases to trimming and J lost 3 bases, with 23 bases between them.

This CDR3 reads CASSKAWDRRHSGNTIYF. The CDR3 coding sequence is TGTGCCAGCAGCAAAGCCTGGGACAGGCGCCACTCTGGAAACACCATATATTTT. The chain uses TRBV21-1 and TRBJ1-3; TRBD1, the D gene given by the table, was not confirmed from the DNA. TRBV21-1 is tagged as a pseudogene. This CDR3 has 18 residues.

V gene TRBV11-2 combines with J gene TRBJ2-3, with D unresolved. The CDR3 length is 15 residues. Trimming shortened V by 5 bases and J by 0 bases, and 12 bases separated the two germline ends. Germline values: CDR1 SGHAT, CDR2 FQNNGV. CDR3 in amino acids: CASSPSWPSTDTQYF. DNA of the CDR3: TGTGCCAGCAGCCCCAGCTGGCCTAGCACAGATACGCAGTATTTT.

The rearrangement uses TRBV20-1 and TRBJ2-3, with D perhaps assigned TRBD1 or TRBD2 (5 bases each). This CDR3 is built from 15 residues. Germline CDR1 DFQATT, CDR2 SNEGSKA (reference sequence). The V end lost 0 bases, the J end lost 4 bases, and 14 bases lay between the germline ends. CDR3 bases: TGCAGTGCTAGAGACCAGGGACGGAGGTCAGATACGCAGTATTTT. It translates to CSARDQGRRSDTQYF.

The genes are TRBV7-3 and TRBJ2-3; 8 bases line up with TRBD2. The CDR3 contains 16 residues. Looked up from germline, CDR1 is SGHTA and CDR2 is FQGTGA. The junction had 2 bases not matched to a gene; V was cut back by 0 bases and J by 0 bases. The CDR3 is CASSLTSGMSTDTQYF. The CDR3 region has the DNA TGTGCCAGCAGCTTAACTAGCGGGATGAGCACAGATACGCAGTATTTT.

V usage is TRBV7-3 and J usage is TRBJ2-3; D not certain. Trimming removed 5 bases at V and 2 bases at J, with 17 bases between. The CDR3 consists of 16 residues. CDR1 and CDR2 (germline): SGHTA, FQGTGA. The CDR3 protein is CASSRIPLRNTDTQYF. As DNA, the CDR3 is TGTGCCAGCAGCCGAATCCCTCTGCGGAACACAGATACGCAGTATTTT.